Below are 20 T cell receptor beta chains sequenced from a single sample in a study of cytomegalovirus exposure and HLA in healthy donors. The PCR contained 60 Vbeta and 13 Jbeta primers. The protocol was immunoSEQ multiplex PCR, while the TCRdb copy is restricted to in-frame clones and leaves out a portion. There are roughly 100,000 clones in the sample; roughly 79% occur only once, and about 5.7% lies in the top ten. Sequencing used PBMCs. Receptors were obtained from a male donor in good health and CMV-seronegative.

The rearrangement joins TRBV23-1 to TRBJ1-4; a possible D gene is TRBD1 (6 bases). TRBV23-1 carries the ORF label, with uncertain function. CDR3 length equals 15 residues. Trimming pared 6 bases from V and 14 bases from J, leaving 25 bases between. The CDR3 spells CASRGIGGGLGRLFF. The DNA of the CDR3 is TGCGCCAGCAGAGGGATTGGGGGCGGCCTAGGACGGCTGTTTTTT.

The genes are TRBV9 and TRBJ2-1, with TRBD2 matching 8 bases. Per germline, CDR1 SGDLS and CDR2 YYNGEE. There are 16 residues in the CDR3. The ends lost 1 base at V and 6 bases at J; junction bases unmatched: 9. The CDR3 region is CASSVLVAGTLNEQFF. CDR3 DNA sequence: TGTGCCAGCAGCGTATTAGTAGCGGGAACGCTCAATGAGCAGTTCTTC.

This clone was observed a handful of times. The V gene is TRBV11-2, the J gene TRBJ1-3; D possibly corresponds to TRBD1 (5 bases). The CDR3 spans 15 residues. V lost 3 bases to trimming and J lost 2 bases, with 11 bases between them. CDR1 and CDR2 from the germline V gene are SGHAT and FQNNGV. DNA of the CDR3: TGTGCCAGCAGCTTGGTCTCGACAGCTGGAAACACCATATATTTT. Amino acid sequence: CASSLVSTAGNTIYF.

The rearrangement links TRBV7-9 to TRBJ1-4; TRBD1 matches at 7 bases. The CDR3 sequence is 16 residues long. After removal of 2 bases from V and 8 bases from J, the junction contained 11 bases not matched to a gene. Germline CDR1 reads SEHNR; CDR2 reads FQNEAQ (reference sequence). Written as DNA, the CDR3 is TGTGCCAGCAGCTTAATTGCCGGGACAGCCGGAGAAAAACTGTTTTTT. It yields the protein CASSLIAGTAGEKLFF.

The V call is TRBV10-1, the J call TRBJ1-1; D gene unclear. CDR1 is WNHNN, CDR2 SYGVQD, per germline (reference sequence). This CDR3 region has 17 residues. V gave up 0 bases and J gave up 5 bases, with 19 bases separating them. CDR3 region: CASSESLAPTAGTEAFF. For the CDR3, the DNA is TGCGCCAGCAGTGAGTCGTTGGCTCCGACGGCGGGGACTGAAGCTTTCTTT.

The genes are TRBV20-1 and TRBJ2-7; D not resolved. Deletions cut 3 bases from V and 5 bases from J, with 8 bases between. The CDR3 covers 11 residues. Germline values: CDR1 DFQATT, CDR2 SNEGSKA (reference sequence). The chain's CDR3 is CSARKLHEQYF. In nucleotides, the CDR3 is TGCAGTGCTAGGAAACTTCACGAGCAGTACTTC.

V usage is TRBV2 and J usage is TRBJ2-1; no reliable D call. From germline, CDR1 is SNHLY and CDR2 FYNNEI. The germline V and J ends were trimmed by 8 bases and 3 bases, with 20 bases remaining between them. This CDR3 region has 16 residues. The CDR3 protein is CASDGSVPPHYNEQFF. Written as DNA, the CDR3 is TGTGCCAGCGACGGGTCGGTCCCACCGCACTACAATGAGCAGTTCTTC. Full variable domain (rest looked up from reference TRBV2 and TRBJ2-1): EPEVTQTPSHQVTQMGQEVILRCVPISNHLYFYWYRQILGQKVEFLVSFYNNEISEKSEIFDDQFSVERPDGSNFTLKIRSTKLEDSAMYFCASDGSVPPHYNEQFFGPGTRLTVL.

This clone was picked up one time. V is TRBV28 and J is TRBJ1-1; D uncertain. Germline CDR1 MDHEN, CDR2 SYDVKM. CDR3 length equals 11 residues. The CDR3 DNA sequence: TGTGCAAGCGGGAGGGAGACTGAAGCTTTCTTT. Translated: CASGRETEAFF.

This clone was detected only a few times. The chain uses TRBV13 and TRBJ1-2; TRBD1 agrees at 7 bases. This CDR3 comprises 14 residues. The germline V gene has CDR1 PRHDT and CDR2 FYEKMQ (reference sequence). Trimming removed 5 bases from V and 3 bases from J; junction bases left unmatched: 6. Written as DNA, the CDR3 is TGTGCCAGCAGCCGGACAGGCCCCTACTATGGCTACACCTTC. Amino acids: CASSRTGPYYGYTF. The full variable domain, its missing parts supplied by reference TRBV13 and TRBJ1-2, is AAGVIQSPRHLIKEKRETATLKCYPIPRHDTVYWYQQGPGQDPQFLISFYEKMQSDKGSIPDRFSAQQFSDYHSELNMSSLELGDSALYFCASSRTGPYYGYTFGSGTRLTVV.

The CDR3: CASSPLGTGLAKNIQYF. As DNA, the CDR3 is TGCGCCAGCAGCCCCCTCGGGACAGGGCTAGCCAAAAACATTCAGTACTTC. The chain has TRBV4-1 and TRBJ2-4, with 9 bases identical to TRBD1. V gave up 4 bases and J gave up 0 bases; unmatched junction bases: 7. Germline CDR1 reads MGHRA; CDR2 reads YSYEKL. The CDR3 length is 17 residues.

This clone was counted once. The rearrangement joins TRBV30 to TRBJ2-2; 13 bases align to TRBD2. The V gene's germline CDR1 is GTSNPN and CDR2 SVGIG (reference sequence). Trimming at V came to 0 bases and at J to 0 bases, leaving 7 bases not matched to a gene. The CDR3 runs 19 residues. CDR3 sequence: CAWSVLSGTSGTNTGELFF. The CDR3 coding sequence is TGTGCCTGGAGTGTACTGTCAGGGACTAGCGGGACGAACACCGGGGAGCTGTTTTTT.

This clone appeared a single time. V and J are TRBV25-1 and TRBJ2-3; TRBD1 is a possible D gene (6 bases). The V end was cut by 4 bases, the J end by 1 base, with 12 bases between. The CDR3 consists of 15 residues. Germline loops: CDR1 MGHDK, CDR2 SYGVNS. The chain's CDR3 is CASSGQGRGTDTQYF. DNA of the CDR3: TGTGCCAGCAGTGGCCAGGGGCGGGGCACAGATACGCAGTATTTT.

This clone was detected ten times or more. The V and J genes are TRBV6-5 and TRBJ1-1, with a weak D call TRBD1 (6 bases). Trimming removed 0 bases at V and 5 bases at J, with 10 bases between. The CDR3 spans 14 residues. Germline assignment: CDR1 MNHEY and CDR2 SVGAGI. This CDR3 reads CASSYSGQLTEAFF. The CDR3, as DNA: TGTGCCAGCAGTTACTCAGGACAGCTTACTGAAGCTTTCTTT.

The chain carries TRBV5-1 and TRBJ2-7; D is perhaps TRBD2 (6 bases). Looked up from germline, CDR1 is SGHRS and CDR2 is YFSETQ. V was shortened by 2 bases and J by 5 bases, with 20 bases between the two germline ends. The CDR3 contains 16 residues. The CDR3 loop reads CASSFDKRVVPDEQYF. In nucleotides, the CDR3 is TGCGCCAGCAGCTTTGACAAGCGGGTAGTTCCGGACGAGCAGTACTTC.

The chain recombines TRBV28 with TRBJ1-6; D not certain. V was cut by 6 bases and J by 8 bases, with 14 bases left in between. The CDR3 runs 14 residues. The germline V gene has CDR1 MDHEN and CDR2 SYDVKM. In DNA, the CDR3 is TGTGCCAGCAGGCCGGGGATCGCTTATTCACCCCTCCACTTT. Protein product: CASRPGIAYSPLHF. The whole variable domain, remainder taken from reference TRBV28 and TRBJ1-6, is DVKVTQSSRYLVKRTGEKVFLECVQDMDHENMFWYRQDPGLGLRLIYFSYDVKMKEKGDIPEGYSVSREKKERFSLILESASTNQTSMYLCASRPGIAYSPLHFGNGTRLTVT.

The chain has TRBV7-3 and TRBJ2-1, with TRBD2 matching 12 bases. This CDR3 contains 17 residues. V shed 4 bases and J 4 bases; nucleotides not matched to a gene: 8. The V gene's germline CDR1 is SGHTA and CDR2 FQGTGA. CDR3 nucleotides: TGTGCCAGCAGCTCCCCATCGACTAGCGGGAGATACAATGAGCAGTTCTTC. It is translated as CASSSPSTSGRYNEQFF.

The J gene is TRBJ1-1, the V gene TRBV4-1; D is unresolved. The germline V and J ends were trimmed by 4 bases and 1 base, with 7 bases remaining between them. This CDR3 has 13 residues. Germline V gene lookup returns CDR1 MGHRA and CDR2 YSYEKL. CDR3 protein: CASSLVGNTEAFF. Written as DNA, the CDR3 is TGCGCCAGCAGCCTAGTTGGGAACACTGAAGCTTTCTTT.

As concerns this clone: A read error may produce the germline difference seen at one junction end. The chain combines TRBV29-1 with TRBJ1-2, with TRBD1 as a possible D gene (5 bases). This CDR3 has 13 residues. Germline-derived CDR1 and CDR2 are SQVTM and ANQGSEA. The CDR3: CSAEKAGDYGYTF. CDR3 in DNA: TGCAGCGCTGAAAAGGCGGGGGACTATGGCTACACCTTC.

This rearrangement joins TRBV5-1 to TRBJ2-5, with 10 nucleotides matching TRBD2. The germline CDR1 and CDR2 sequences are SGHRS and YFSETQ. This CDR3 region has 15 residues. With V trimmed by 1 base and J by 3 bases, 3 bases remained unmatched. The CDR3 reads CASSLRSGREETQYF. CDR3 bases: TGCGCCAGCAGCTTGAGGAGCGGGAGGGAAGAGACCCAGTACTTC.

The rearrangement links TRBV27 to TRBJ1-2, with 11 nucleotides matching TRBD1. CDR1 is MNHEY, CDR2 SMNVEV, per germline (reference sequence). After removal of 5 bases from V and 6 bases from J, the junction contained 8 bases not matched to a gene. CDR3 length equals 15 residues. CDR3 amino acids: CASSLGQGAMDGYTF. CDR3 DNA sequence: TGTGCCAGCAGTCTCGGACAGGGGGCGATGGATGGCTACACCTTC.